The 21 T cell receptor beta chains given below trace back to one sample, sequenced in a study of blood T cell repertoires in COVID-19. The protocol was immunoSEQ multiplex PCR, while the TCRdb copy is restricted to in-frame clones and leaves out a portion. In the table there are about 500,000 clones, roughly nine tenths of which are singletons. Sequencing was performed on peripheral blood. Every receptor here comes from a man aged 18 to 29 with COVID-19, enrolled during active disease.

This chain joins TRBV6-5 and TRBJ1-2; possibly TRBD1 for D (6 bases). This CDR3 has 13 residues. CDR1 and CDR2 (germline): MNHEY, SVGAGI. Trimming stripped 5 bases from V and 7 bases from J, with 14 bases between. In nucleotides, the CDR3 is TGTGCCAGCAGTCTCCAGGGGAGAGGTGGCTACACCTTC. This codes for CASSLQGRGGYTF.

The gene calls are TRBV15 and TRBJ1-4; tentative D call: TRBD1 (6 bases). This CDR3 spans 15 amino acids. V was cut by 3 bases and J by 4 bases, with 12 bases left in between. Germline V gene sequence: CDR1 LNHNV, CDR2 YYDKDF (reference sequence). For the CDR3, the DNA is TGTGCCACCAGCAGTACTAAGGGGGATAATGAAAAACTGTTTTTT. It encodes CATSSTKGDNEKLFF.

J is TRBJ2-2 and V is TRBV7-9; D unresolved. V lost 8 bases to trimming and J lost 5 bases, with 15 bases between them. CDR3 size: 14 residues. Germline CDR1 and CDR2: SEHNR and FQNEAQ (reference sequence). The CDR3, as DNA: TGTGCCAGCGGAGCAGCCAGTGGAACCGGGGAGCTGTTTTTT. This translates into CASGAASGTGELFF.

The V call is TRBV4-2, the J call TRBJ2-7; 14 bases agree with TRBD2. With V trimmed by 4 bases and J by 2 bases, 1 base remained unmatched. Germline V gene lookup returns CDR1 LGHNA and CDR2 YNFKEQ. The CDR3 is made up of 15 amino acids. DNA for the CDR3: TGTGCCAGCAGCCCGGGACTAGCGGGAGCCTACGAGCAGTACTTC. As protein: CASSPGLAGAYEQYF.

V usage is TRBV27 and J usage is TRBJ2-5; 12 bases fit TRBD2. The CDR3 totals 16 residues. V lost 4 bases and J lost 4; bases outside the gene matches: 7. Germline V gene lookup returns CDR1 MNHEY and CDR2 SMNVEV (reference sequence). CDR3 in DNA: TGTGCCAGCAGTTCCACTAGCGGGGGGCCGGGAGAGACCCAGTACTTC. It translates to CASSSTSGGPGETQYF.

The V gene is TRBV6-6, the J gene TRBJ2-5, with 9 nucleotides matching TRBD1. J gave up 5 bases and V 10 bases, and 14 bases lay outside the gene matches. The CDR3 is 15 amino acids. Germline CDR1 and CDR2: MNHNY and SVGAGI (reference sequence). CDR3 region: CATNPTGTGLETQYF. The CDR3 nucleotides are TGTGCCACCAATCCCACCGGGACAGGGTTGGAGACCCAGTACTTC.

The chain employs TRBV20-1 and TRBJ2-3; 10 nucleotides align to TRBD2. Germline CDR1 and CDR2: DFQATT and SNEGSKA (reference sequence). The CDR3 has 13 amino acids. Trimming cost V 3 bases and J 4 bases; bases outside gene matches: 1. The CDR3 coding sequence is TGCAGTGCTAGTAGCGGGGGGCCAGATACGCAGTATTTT. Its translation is CSASSGGPDTQYF.

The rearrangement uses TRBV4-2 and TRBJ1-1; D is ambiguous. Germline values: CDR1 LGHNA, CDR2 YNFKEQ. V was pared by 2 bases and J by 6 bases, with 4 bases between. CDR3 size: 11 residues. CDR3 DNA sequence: TGTGCCAGCAGCCAATCGGCTGAAGCTTTCTTT. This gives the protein CASSQSAEAFF.

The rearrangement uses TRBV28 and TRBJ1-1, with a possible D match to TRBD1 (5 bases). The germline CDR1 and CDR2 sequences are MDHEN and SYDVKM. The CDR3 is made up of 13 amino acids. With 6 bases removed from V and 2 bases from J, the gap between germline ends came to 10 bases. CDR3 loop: CASRRDSNTEAFF. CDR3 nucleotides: TGTGCCAGCAGGCGCGACAGCAACACTGAAGCTTTCTTT.

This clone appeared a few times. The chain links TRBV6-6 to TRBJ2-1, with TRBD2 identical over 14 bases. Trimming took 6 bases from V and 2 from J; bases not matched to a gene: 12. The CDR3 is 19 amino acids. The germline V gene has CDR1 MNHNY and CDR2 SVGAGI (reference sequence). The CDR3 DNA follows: TGTGCCAGCAGCTCACGCGGGACTAGCGGGAGAACGCCCTACAATGAGCAGTTCTTC. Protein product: CASSSRGTSGRTPYNEQFF.

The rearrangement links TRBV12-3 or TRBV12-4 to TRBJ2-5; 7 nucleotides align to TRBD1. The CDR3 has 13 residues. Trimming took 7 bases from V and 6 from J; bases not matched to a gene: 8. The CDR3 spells CASIRTGSKTQYF. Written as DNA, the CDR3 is TGTGCCAGCATCAGGACAGGCAGCAAGACCCAGTACTTC.

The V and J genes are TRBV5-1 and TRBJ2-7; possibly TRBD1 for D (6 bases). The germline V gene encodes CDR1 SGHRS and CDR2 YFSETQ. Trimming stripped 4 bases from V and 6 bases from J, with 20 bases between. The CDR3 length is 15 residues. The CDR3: CASSHYYRDQREQYF. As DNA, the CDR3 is TGCGCCAGCAGCCATTACTACAGGGACCAGCGCGAGCAGTACTTC.

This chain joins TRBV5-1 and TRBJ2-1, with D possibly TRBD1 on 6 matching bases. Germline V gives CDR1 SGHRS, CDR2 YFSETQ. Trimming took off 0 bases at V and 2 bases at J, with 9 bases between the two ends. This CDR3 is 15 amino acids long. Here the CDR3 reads CASSLVGGPYNEQFF. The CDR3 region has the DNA TGCGCCAGCAGCTTGGTAGGGGGACCCTACAATGAGCAGTTCTTC.

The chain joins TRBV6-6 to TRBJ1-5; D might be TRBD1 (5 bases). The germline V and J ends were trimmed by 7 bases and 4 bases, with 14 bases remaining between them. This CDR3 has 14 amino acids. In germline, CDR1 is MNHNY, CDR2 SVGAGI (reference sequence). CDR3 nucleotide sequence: TGTGCCAGCATGAGGGACGGACTAAATCAGCCCCAGCATTTT. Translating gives CASMRDGLNQPQHF.

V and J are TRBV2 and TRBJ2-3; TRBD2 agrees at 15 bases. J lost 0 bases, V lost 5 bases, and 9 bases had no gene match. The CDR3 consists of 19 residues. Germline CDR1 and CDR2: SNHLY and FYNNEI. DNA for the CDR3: TGTGCCAGCAGTAGACCTGGACTAGCGGGGGGGCCAAGCACAGATACGCAGTATTTT. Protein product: CASSRPGLAGGPSTDTQYF.

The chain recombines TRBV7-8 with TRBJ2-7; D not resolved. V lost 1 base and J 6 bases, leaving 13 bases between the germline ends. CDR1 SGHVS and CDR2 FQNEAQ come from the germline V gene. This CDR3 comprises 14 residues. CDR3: CASSLGPVFAEQYF. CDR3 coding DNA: TGTGCCAGCAGCTTAGGCCCAGTCTTTGCCGAGCAGTACTTC. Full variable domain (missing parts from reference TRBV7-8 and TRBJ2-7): GAGVSQSPRYKVAKRGQDVALRCDPISGHVSLFWYQQALGQGPEFLTYFQNEAQLDKSGLPSDRFFAERPEGSVSTLKIQRTQQEDSAVYLCASSLGPVFAEQYFGPGTRLTVT.

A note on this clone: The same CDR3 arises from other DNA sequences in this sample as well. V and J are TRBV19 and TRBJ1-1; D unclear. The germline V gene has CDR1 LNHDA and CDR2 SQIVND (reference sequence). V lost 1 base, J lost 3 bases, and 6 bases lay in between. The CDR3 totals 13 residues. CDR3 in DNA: TGTGCCAGTAGTATAGTCGGGGACACTGAAGCTTTCTTT. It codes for CASSIVGDTEAFF.

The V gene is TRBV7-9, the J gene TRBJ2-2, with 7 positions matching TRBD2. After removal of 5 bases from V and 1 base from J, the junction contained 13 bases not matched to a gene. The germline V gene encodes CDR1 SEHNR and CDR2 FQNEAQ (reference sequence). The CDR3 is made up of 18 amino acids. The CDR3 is CASSGYSGRTVNTGELFF. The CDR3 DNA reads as TGTGCCAGCAGCGGATATAGCGGGCGCACGGTGAACACCGGGGAGCTGTTTTTT.

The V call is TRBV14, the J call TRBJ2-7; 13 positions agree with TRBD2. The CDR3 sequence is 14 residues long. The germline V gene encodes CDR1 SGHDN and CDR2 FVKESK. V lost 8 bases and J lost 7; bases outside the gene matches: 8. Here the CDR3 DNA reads TGTGCCAGCGGCTGGACTAGCGGGGGAGGAGAGCAGTACTTC. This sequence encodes CASGWTSGGGEQYF.

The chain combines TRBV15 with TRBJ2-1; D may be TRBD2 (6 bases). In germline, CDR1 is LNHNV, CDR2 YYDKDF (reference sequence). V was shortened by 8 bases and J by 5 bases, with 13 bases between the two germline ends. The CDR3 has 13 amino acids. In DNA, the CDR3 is TGTGCCACCTCTCCTAGCGCCAACAATGAGCAGTTCTTC. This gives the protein CATSPSANNEQFF.

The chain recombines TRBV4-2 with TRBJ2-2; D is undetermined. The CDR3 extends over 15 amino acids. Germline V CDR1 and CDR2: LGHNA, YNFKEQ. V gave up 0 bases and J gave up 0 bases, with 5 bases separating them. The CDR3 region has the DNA TGTGCCAGCAGCCAAGATCGAGCGAACACCGGGGAGCTGTTTTTT. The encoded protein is CASSQDRANTGELFF.